This T cell receptor (beta chain) emerged from a study of sequential checkpoint blockade in melanoma. At the level of the study: Arm A got nivolumab then ipilimumab; arm B the reverse, 1:1. After both sequences, patients received maintenance nivolumab.

This CDR3 comprises 13 residues. The germline gives CDR1 SGHRS, CDR2 YFSETQ. V shed 5 bases and J 3 bases; nucleotides not matched to a gene: 4. Treatment meaning: randomized to nivolumab then ipilimumab (arm A) or the reverse (arm B). None of the patients previously received DNA-damaging chemotherapy. Live CD3+CD8+ CD19− CD56− cells were sorted from PBMCs. Clones were read by immunoSEQ multiplex PCR, and TCRdb kept only the in-frame ones, dropping some. The sample lists approximately 21,000 clones, about four fifths occurring once. The origin of this receptor is a human donor with melanoma. Here the sequenced sample was CD8+ T cells sorted from blood (inferred from file names), taken from a patient given nivolumab and ipilimumab in sequence. The chain is built from TRBV5-1 and TRBJ2-7, with 8 nucleotides matching TRBD1. The CDR3 is CASRVTGDYEQYF. The DNA for the CDR3 is TGCGCCAGCAGGGTGACAGGGGACTACGAGCAGTACTTC.